A selection of T cell receptor beta chains follows, all from one sample in a study of metastatic and nonmetastatic thyroid tumors. Via MiXCR, TCRdb re-called the PCR reads. The sample yields about 41,000 clones, 20% to 25% seen once. Sequencing used tumor tissue. The origin of the receptors is a female donor with papillary thyroid cancer or a benign thyroid nodule (not recorded which). Some clones in this sample may be carry-over from other donors' samples. Each CDR3 is given with its conserved first and last residue. D genes are given only for firm matches. Expanded clones get a size class; other rows say once, few or many, or leave the size out.

v_call	j_call	clone_size	d_call	cdr3_aa	cdr3_nt
TRBV18	TRBJ2-7	few	TRBD1	CASSRDRGVYEQYF	TGTGCCAGCTCACGAGACAGGGGAGTTTACGAGCAGTACTTC
TRBV6-4	TRBJ2-1	many	.	CASSDSGSNEQFF	TGTGCCAGCAGTGACTCGGGTAGCAATGAGCAGTTCTTC
TRBV6-1	TRBJ2-6	.	.	CASSPRNSGANVLTF	TGTGCCAGCAGTCCCCGGAATTCTGGGGCCAACGTCCTGACTTTC
TRBV20-1	TRBJ2-2	.	TRBD2	CSARTSGNGELFF	TGCAGTGCTAGAACTAGCGGAAACGGGGAGCTGTTTTTT
TRBV6-5	TRBJ1-1	few	.	CASSSPSSLGNTEAFF	TGTGCCAGCAGTTCCCCCTCTTCGCTGGGGAACACTGAAGCTTTCTTT
TRBV24-1	TRBJ2-1	few	TRBD2	CATSTTSGVYNEQFF	TGTGCCACCAGTACGACTAGCGGAGTTTACAATGAGCAGTTCTTC
TRBV18	TRBJ2-7	.	.	CASSLPGQDLAGPEQQYF	TGTGCCAGCTCCCTCCCGGGACAGGACCTAGCGGGACCCGAACAGCAGTACTTC
TRBV6-2/TRBV6-3	TRBJ2-1	medium-sized	TRBD2	CASSYSLAGGRDNEQFF	TGTGCCAGCAGTTACTCACTAGCGGGGGGGCGGGACAATGAGCAGTTCTTC
TRBV5-1	TRBJ2-3	many	.	CASSLVGVQYF	TGCGCCAGCAGCTTGGTCGGAGTGCAGTATTTT
TRBV28	TRBJ1-1	.	TRBD1	CASSFPTGGNTEAFF	TGTGCCAGCAGTTTCCCAACAGGGGGAAACACTGAAGCTTTCTTT
TRBV12-3/TRBV12-4	TRBJ2-2	few	.	CASSFGTGELFF	TGTGCCAGCAGTTTTGGGACCGGGGAGCTGTTTTTT
TRBV7-2	TRBJ2-7	many	TRBD2	CASSLVGQGGREQYF	TGTGCCAGCAGCTTAGTGGGCCAGGGAGGGCGCGAGCAGTACTTC
TRBV12-3/TRBV12-4	TRBJ2-7	.	.	CASRRGTISYEQYF	TGTGCCAGCAGGAGAGGTACAATCTCCTACGAGCAGTACTTC
TRBV19	TRBJ1-4	few	.	CASSVGEKLFF	TGTGCCAGTAGTGTGGGAGAAAAACTGTTTTTT
TRBV12-3/TRBV12-4	TRBJ2-7	.	.	CASSPVTGAYDQYF	TGTGCCAGCAGTCCGGTGACGGGGGCCTACGATCAGTACTTC
TRBV5-6	TRBJ2-3	.	TRBD2	CASSTFGAGGTDTQYF	TGTGCCAGCAGCACTTTCGGAGCGGGAGGGACAGATACGCAGTATTTT
TRBV18	TRBJ2-7	.	TRBD1	CASSFRGSSYEQYF	TGTGCCAGCTCATTCAGGGGGAGCTCCTACGAGCAGTACTTC
TRBV20-1	TRBJ2-1	.	TRBD2	CSARAPVLAGGNEQFF	TGCAGTGCTAGAGCCCCGGTGTTAGCGGGAGGCAATGAGCAGTTCTTC
TRBV4-1	TRBJ2-3	many	TRBD2	CASGWGLDTDTQYF	TGCGCCAGCGGCTGGGGACTAGACACAGATACGCAGTATTTT
TRBV9	TRBJ2-3	many	TRBD2	CASSVFGLAGGQGDTQYF	TGTGCCAGCAGCGTATTCGGACTAGCGGGGGGGCAGGGAGATACGCAGTATTTT
TRBV5-1	TRBJ1-6	.	.	CASSYGHGGNSPLHF	TGCGCCAGCAGCTACGGACACGGGGGCAATTCACCCCTCCACTTT
TRBV20-1	TRBJ1-4	many	TRBD1	CSSKAGGQFGTNEKLFF	TGCAGCTCAAAAGCAGGGGGGCAGTTTGGGACTAATGAAAAACTGTTTTTT
TRBV2	TRBJ2-7	many	TRBD1	CASSELGRGTGRSYEQYF	TGTGCCAGCAGTGAATTAGGTAGGGGGACAGGGAGGTCCTACGAGCAGTACTTC
TRBV6-1	TRBJ2-3	.	.	CASSVAPTGTDTQYF	TGTGCCAGCAGCGTGGCCCCGACTGGAACAGATACGCAGTATTTT
TRBV6-2/TRBV6-3	TRBJ1-5	many	.	CASSPTHRYNQPQHF	TGTGCCAGCAGTCCAACACATAGATATAATCAGCCCCAGCATTTT
TRBV28	TRBJ2-5	.	.	CASSLYRLGGRETQYF	TGTGCCAGCAGTTTATATCGGCTAGGGGGTCGAGAGACCCAGTACTTC
TRBV6-5	TRBJ2-3	many	.	CASSYVARGPGADTQYF	TGTGCCAGCAGTTACGTAGCGAGAGGTCCCGGGGCAGATACGCAGTATTTT
TRBV11-2	TRBJ2-2	.	TRBD2	CASSLDRAGVTGELFF	TGTGCCAGCAGCTTAGATCGGGCGGGAGTCACCGGGGAGCTGTTTTTT
TRBV30	TRBJ2-7	few	TRBD1	CAWSRGPLREQYF	TGTGCCTGGAGTAGGGGGCCTCTCAGGGAGCAGTACTTC
TRBV5-1	TRBJ1-1	.	TRBD1	CASSAYFSGGTEAFF	TGCGCCAGCAGCGCCTACTTTTCAGGGGGCACTGAAGCTTTCTTT
TRBV20-1	TRBJ1-1	.	.	CSASSYRMNTEAFF	TGCAGTGCTAGTTCATACAGGATGAACACTGAAGCTTTCTTT